Below are 21 T cell receptor beta chains sequenced from a single sample in a study of identical twins. MiXCR was run by TCRdb on the 5' RACE reads, yielding one entry per CDR3 protein. The repertoire has 500,000 to 550,000 distinct CDR3 sequences, 20% to 25% of them found once; the top ten carry 0.75% to 0.95%. This sample also appeared in a second study, on T cells expressing NK-cell markers.

Sequencing was carried out using CD4+ T cells sorted from blood. These receptors originate from a woman in her late teens or twenties in good health.

Points on this clonotype: The conserved phenylalanine or tryptophan normally closing the CDR3 is absent here, so this likely arose from a read error. The V and J genes are TRBV4-3 and TRBJ2-7; perhaps TRBD2 as D (6 bases). Trimming took off 0 bases at V and 2 bases at J, with 14 bases between the two ends. The CDR3 is 16 amino acids. Per germline, CDR1 LGHNA and CDR2 YSLEER. DNA of the CDR3: TGCGCCAGCAGCCAAGATCGTTTTGCGGGGACCTACGAGCAGTACTCC. Protein sequence: CASSQDRFAGTYEQYS.

This clonotype has more than one count but fewer than ten. The rearrangement uses TRBV20-1 and TRBJ1-2; D call uncertain. The CDR3 has 13 residues. The V and J ends lost 0 bases and 6 bases respectively, with 11 bases between them. The V gene's germline CDR1 is DFQATT and CDR2 SNEGSKA (reference sequence). The CDR3 nucleotides are TGCAGTGCTAGAGACCCGAACGTAAATGGCTACACCTTC. This gives the protein CSARDPNVNGYTF.

Points on this clonotype: The junction departs from germline at one end; a sequencing error may be responsible. The gene calls are TRBV2 and TRBJ2-7; 14 nucleotides line up with TRBD2. The CDR3 covers 13 residues. Germline values: CDR1 SNHLY, CDR2 FYNNEI. The CDR3: CARGTSGGYGQYF. The CDR3 bases are TGTGCCAGGGGGACTAGCGGGGGATACGGGCAGTACTTC. Full variable domain (missing parts from reference TRBV2 and TRBJ2-7): EPEVTQTPSHQVTQMGQEVILRCVPISNHLYFYWYRQILGQKVEFLVSFYNNEISEKSEIFDDQFSVERPDGSNFTLKIRSTKLEDSAMYFCARGTSGGYGQYFGPGTRLTVT.

This clonotype was seen a few times. The chain uses TRBV7-9 and TRBJ1-1; no reliable D call. Between the trimmed V and J ends, which lost 1 base and 10 bases, there was a span of 19 bases. This CDR3 has 15 residues. CDR1 SEHNR and CDR2 FQNEAQ come from the germline V gene (reference sequence). The CDR3 region is CASSLVSGSQAGAFF. The CDR3, as DNA: TGTGCCAGCAGCTTAGTCTCCGGGAGCCAGGCAGGAGCTTTCTTT.

J is TRBJ1-5 and V is TRBV10-3, with TRBD1 matching over 9 bases. The ends lost 0 bases at V and 6 bases at J; junction bases unmatched: 6. From germline, CDR1 is ENHRY and CDR2 SYGVKD. This CDR3 comprises 16 residues. The CDR3 bases are TGTGCCATCAGTGAGTCGAAGGACAGGGGTTTTCAGCCCCAGCATTTT. Translating gives CAISESKDRGFQPQHF.

The chain couples TRBV20-1 to TRBJ1-1, with 7 bases lining up with TRBD1. Per the germline V gene, CDR1 is DFQATT and CDR2 is SNEGSKA (reference sequence). This CDR3 has 13 amino acids. V trimming: 6 bases; J trimming: 3 bases; junction bases outside the gene matches: 7. The CDR3 is CSARKGADTEAFF. For the CDR3, the DNA is TGCAGTGCGAGGAAGGGGGCGGACACTGAAGCTTTCTTT.

This clonotype was detected a few times. The chain carries TRBV20-1 and TRBJ2-1; D may be TRBD2 (5 bases). This CDR3 has 15 residues. V lost 3 bases and J lost 4, with 16 bases in between. Germline-derived CDR1 and CDR2 are DFQATT and SNEGSKA (reference sequence). CDR3 nucleotides: TGCAGTGCTAGCCCCCCGGAGGCGGAGTACAATGAGCAGTTCTTC. Amino acids: CSASPPEAEYNEQFF.

The chain is built from TRBV9 and TRBJ2-1; no clear D. The CDR3 covers 14 residues. The germline V and J ends were trimmed by 0 bases and 9 bases, with 13 bases remaining between them. Germline V gene lookup returns CDR1 SGDLS and CDR2 YYNGEE. The CDR3 DNA sequence: TGTGCCAGCAGCGTAGAGTGGGTATCAAGTGAGCAGTTCTTC. It encodes CASSVEWVSSEQFF.

V usage is TRBV7-9 and J usage is TRBJ2-2; 7 nucleotides line up with TRBD1. The J segment lost 7 bases and the V segment lost 5 bases, leaving 7 bases of the junction unmatched. The CDR3 contains 14 residues. Germline V lookup: CDR1 SEHNR, CDR2 FQNEAQ (reference sequence). CDR3 DNA: TGTGCCAGCAGCCGACAGGGTTTGAACGGGGAGCTGTTTTTT. Amino acid sequence: CASSRQGLNGELFF.

This rearrangement joins TRBV10-3 to TRBJ2-5, with 10 nucleotides matching TRBD2. Germline V gives CDR1 ENHRY, CDR2 SYGVKD. The CDR3 is made up of 15 amino acids. With 0 bases clipped from V and 3 bases from J, the junction kept 1 base outside the gene matches. The CDR3 protein is CAISESLAGEETQYF. The CDR3 DNA is TGTGCCATCAGTGAGTCGCTAGCGGGAGAAGAGACCCAGTACTTC.

This chain connects TRBV5-1 to TRBJ2-3; D possibly matches TRBD1 or TRBD2 (5 bases each). The germline V gene encodes CDR1 SGHRS and CDR2 YFSETQ. This CDR3 spans 15 amino acids. Trimming removed 4 bases at V and 1 base at J, with 13 bases between. The CDR3 loop reads CASSVAGTGTDTQYF. The CDR3 coding sequence is TGCGCCAGCAGCGTGGCTGGGACGGGCACAGATACGCAGTATTTT.

This clonotype came up a few times. The chain carries TRBV27 and TRBJ2-7; D may be TRBD2 (5 bases). The germline V gene encodes CDR1 MNHEY and CDR2 SMNVEV (reference sequence). The CDR3 is 14 residues long. V lost 0 bases and J 5 bases, leaving 11 bases between the germline ends. CDR3 sequence: CASSLSSGNHEQYF. Written as DNA, the CDR3 is TGTGCCAGCAGTTTATCGTCGGGAAACCACGAGCAGTACTTC.

This clonotype appeared a few times. CDR3 sequence reads: CSVEDRQRASTDTQYF. The CDR3, as DNA: TGCAGCGTTGAAGATCGACAGCGGGCAAGCACAGATACGCAGTATTTT. The chain combines TRBV29-1 with TRBJ2-3; D may be TRBD2 (6 bases). Germline V CDR1 and CDR2: SQVTM, ANQGSEA. The V gene lost 0 bases and the J gene lost 0 bases, with 13 bases spanning the gap. The CDR3 has 16 residues.

This clonotype turned up a few times. The chain carries TRBV12-3 or TRBV12-4 and TRBJ2-2; 8 bases are a match to TRBD2. V trimming: 3 bases; J trimming: 7 bases; junction bases outside the gene matches: 4. The CDR3 covers 14 residues. The CDR3 loop is CASSLWTSIGELFF. DNA of the CDR3: TGTGCCAGCAGTTTGTGGACTAGCATCGGGGAGCTGTTTTTT.

This rearrangement joins TRBV6-5 to TRBJ2-7, with D possibly being TRBD2 (6 bases). V was pared by 4 bases and J by 5 bases, with 12 bases between. Germline CDR1 and CDR2: MNHEY and SVGAGI. The length of the CDR3 is 13 residues. In nucleotides, the CDR3 is TGTGCCAGCAGTTCGGGGACGGGGGACGAGCAGTACTTC. Translating gives CASSSGTGDEQYF.

This clonotype was counted between two and nine times. This rearrangement joins TRBV12-3 or TRBV12-4 to TRBJ1-2, with 7 positions matching TRBD1. This CDR3 contains 15 residues. V shed 5 bases and J 4 bases; nucleotides not matched to a gene: 10. CDR3 coding DNA: TGTGCCAGCAGTGCCCAACAGGGGCAGGGCTATGGCTACACCTTC. This sequence encodes CASSAQQGQGYGYTF.

The chain uses TRBV5-4 and TRBJ2-1, with D possibly being TRBD2 (6 bases). The CDR3 is 15 residues long. Trimming cost V 3 bases and J 6 bases, with 16 bases left between them. The germline gives CDR1 SGHNT, CDR2 YYREEE (reference sequence). CDR3 region: CASSYPPTSSNEQFF. In nucleotides, the CDR3 is TGTGCCAGCAGCTACCCTCCGACTAGTTCCAATGAGCAGTTCTTC.

This clonotype was detected a few times. The chain recombines TRBV5-7 with TRBJ2-7; D may be TRBD2 (5 bases). TRBV5-7 is assigned to the ORF class and has an uncertain function. The V end lost 4 bases, the J end lost 3 bases, and 17 bases lay between the germline ends. CDR3 length equals 15 residues. CDR3: CASSRGYSPLYEQYF. The CDR3 DNA reads TGTGCCAGCAGCCGGGGTTATTCCCCCCTCTACGAGCAGTACTTC.

The table lists this clonotype with a few counts. The rearrangement links TRBV5-1 to TRBJ1-6, with 9 bases identical to TRBD1. Germline V gene lookup returns CDR1 SGHRS and CDR2 YFSETQ. V was pared by 4 bases and J by 9 bases, with 11 bases of the junction left unmatched. This CDR3 contains 16 residues. CDR3 loop: CASSTSQGAMGSPLHF. CDR3 bases: TGCGCCAGCAGCACCTCACAGGGGGCGATGGGTTCACCCCTCCACTTT.

The table lists this clonotype with a few counts. The CDR3 region has the DNA TGTGCCACCAGCATTGACAGGGGCGGTCAGCCCCAGCATTTT. The encoded protein is CATSIDRGGQPQHF. V usage is TRBV15 and J usage is TRBJ1-5; TRBD1 agrees at 8 bases. CDR1 and CDR2 (germline): LNHNV, YYDKDF (reference sequence). J lost 6 bases, V lost 4 bases, and 5 bases had no gene match. The CDR3 spans 14 residues. The full variable domain, completed using reference TRBV15 and TRBJ1-5, is DAMVIQNPRYQVTQFGKPVTLSCSQTLNHNVMYWYQQKSSQAPKLLFHYYDKDFNNEADTPDNFQSRRPNTSFCFLDIRSPGLGDTAMYLCATSIDRGGQPQHFGDGTRLSIL.

This chain links TRBV5-1 with TRBJ2-1; perhaps TRBD2 as D (5 bases). The CDR3 has 11 residues. V was shortened by 6 bases and J by 10 bases, with 11 bases between the two germline ends. Germline-derived CDR1 and CDR2 are SGHRS and YFSETQ. The CDR3 spells CASKSTGEQFF. CDR3 DNA sequence: TGCGCCAGCAAGTCCACGGGGGAGCAGTTCTTC.